What follows are 6 T cell receptor beta chains derived from one specimen sequenced in a study of cytomegalovirus exposure and HLA in healthy donors. PCR primers comprised 60 Vbeta and 13 Jbeta primers. This table comes from immunoSEQ multiplex PCR, and its TCRdb copy is limited to in-frame clones, with some not included. The sample lists under 130,000 clones; approximately 72% were seen once. The sample taken for sequencing was PBMCs. The receptors shown here come from a man aged 30-40 years in good health and CMV-seronegative.

The chain couples TRBV6-6 to TRBJ2-3; D is perhaps TRBD1 (5 bases). The germline gives CDR1 MNHNY, CDR2 SVGAGI (reference sequence). The V gene lost 8 bases and the J gene lost 0 bases, with 15 bases spanning the gap. This CDR3 spans 15 amino acids. CDR3 bases: TGTGCCAGCGCGTCCAGGGTCATGAGCACAGATACGCAGTATTTT. Its protein is CASASRVMSTDTQYF.

This chain joins TRBV11-2 and TRBJ2-3; D possibly corresponds to TRBD2 (5 bases). Germline V gene data show CDR1 as SGHAT and CDR2 as FQNNGV. This CDR3 comprises 18 residues. Trimming cost V 5 bases and J 2 bases, with 23 bases left between them. This chain's CDR3 is CASSILLWVKRSTDTQYF. The CDR3 DNA sequence: TGTGCCAGCAGCATACTACTTTGGGTGAAGCGGTCCACAGATACGCAGTATTTT.

This clone has only a few counts. The rearrangement links TRBV28 to TRBJ2-1, with 13 positions matching TRBD2. The CDR3 extends over 16 amino acids. Trimming cost V 5 bases and J 8 bases; bases outside gene matches: 9. Germline assignment: CDR1 MDHEN and CDR2 SYDVKM. The CDR3 region is CASSLTSGGARDEQFF. The CDR3 DNA reads TGTGCCAGCAGTCTAACTAGCGGGGGGGCCAGGGATGAGCAGTTCTTC.

This chain links TRBV5-1 with TRBJ2-3; D ambiguous. Trimming removed 0 bases from V and 7 bases from J, with 6 bases in between. Germline V gene sequence: CDR1 SGHRS, CDR2 YFSETQ. The CDR3 sequence is 12 residues long. CDR3 in DNA: TGCGCCAGCAGCTTGGGGGCCCATACGCAGTATTTT. This translates into CASSLGAHTQYF.

This clone was observed a handful of times. This chain joins TRBV19 and TRBJ2-6; TRBD1 aligns across 9 bases. Germline CDR1 and CDR2: LNHDA and SQIVND (reference sequence). J was trimmed by 2 bases and V by 3 bases; bases with no gene match: 8. This CDR3 is 18 amino acids long. CDR3 amino acids: CASSIQNRDRAGANVLTF. CDR3 bases: TGTGCCAGTAGTATTCAAAACCGGGACAGGGCTGGGGCCAACGTCCTGACTTTC.

This sequence joins TRBV12-5 and TRBJ1-5, with D perhaps TRBD1 (6 bases). The CDR3 length is 19 residues. V lost 4 bases to trimming and J lost 0 bases, with 22 bases between them. Germline CDR1 and CDR2: LGHNT and FRNRAP. CDR3 DNA sequence: TGTGCTAGTGGTTCAACCCGGGACACCAGCCCATATAGCAATCAGCCCCAGCATTTT. Its translation is CASGSTRDTSPYSNQPQHF. Filled out from reference TRBV12-5 and TRBJ1-5, the complete variable domain reads DARVTQTPRHKVTEMGQEVTMRCQPILGHNTVFWYRQTMMQGLELLAYFRNRAPLDDSGMPKDRFSAEMPDATLATLKIQPSEPRDSAVYFCASGSTRDTSPYSNQPQHFGDGTRLSIL.